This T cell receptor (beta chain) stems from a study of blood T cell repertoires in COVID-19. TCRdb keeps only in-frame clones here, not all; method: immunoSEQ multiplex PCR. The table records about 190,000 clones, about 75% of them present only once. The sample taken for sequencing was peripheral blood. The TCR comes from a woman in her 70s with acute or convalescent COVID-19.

This CDR3 is CASSWAGMNTEAFF. The CDR3 coding sequence is TGTGCCAGCAGTTGGGCAGGGATGAACACTGAAGCTTTCTTT. The V call is TRBV2, the J call TRBJ1-1; D possibly corresponds to TRBD1 (5 bases). There are 14 residues in the CDR3. Per the germline V gene, CDR1 is SNHLY and CDR2 is FYNNEI. The V gene lost 5 bases and the J gene lost 0 bases, with 10 bases spanning the gap.